What follows are 12 T cell receptor beta chains derived from one specimen sequenced in a study of vaccination effects on CD4 cells after COVID-19. The repertoire was sequenced with immunoSEQ multiplex PCR; TCRdb's copy has only in-frame clones and lacks some. Found here are about 33,000 clones, 55% to 75% of them singletons; the top ten hold around 10%. Under the ViraFEST assay, PBMC were stimulated with viral peptide pools so that antigen-specific CD4+ T cells expanded. Sequencing was performed afterwards. Upon completion of roughly ten days in culture, CD4+ T cells were isolated. Each participant was administered two doses of either the BNT162b2 or the mRNA-1273 vaccine. No antigens are known for them. This sample comprised CD4+ T cells from PBMCs cultured with HCoV-229E spike peptides, obtained after COVID-19 vaccination. The receptor source for this set is a human donor who received a COVID-19 vaccine.

This chain links TRBV6-5 with TRBJ1-3; 9 bases align to TRBD1. The CDR3 is 14 amino acids. Germline-derived CDR1 and CDR2 are MNHEY and SVGAGI. The J segment lost 2 bases and the V segment lost 8 bases, leaving 4 bases of the junction unmatched. CDR3 nucleotides: TGTGCCAGCCACACAGGGGGCACTGGAAACACCATATATTTT. This codes for CASHTGGTGNTIYF.

V usage is TRBV18 and J usage is TRBJ2-4; TRBD1 is a possible D gene (6 bases). Germline-derived CDR1 and CDR2 are KGHSH and LQKENI. Trimming left V 6 bases short and J 2 bases short, with 11 bases between. This CDR3 contains 14 residues. This chain's CDR3 is CASSTQGSKNIQYF. In nucleotides, the CDR3 is TGTGCCAGCTCGACCCAGGGGTCCAAAAACATTCAGTACTTC.

The J gene is TRBJ2-1, the V gene TRBV24-1; 9 bases map to TRBD1. Germline assignment: CDR1 KGHDR and CDR2 SFDVKD. The V gene end was trimmed by 2 bases and the J gene end by 5 bases; junction bases not matched to a gene: 6. CDR3 length equals 16 residues. Written as DNA, the CDR3 is TGTGCCACCAGTGATTCCGGGACAGGGACGAACAATGAGCAGTTCTTC. It encodes CATSDSGTGTNNEQFF.

The V gene is TRBV5-1, the J gene TRBJ2-3; D remains ambiguous. This CDR3 has 12 amino acids. The V end was cut by 7 bases, the J end by 5 bases, with 11 bases between. Germline CDR1 is SGHRS and CDR2 is YFSETQ. CDR3 bases: TGCGCCAGCGGGCAGGATCAAGATACGCAGTATTTT. Amino acids: CASGQDQDTQYF.

This sequence joins TRBV2 and TRBJ1-6; the D gene is possibly TRBD1 (6 bases). The V gene's germline CDR1 is SNHLY and CDR2 FYNNEI. The CDR3 loop spans 14 amino acids. Trimming left V 5 bases short and J 6 bases short, with 11 bases between. The CDR3 here is CASSTRTANSPLHF. The CDR3 bases are TGTGCCAGCAGTACAAGGACAGCTAATTCACCCCTCCACTTT. Supplemented by reference TRBV2 and TRBJ1-6, the full variable domain reads EPEVTQTPSHQVTQMGQEVILRCVPISNHLYFYWYRQILGQKVEFLVSFYNNEISEKSEIFDDQFSVERPDGSNFTLKIRSTKLEDSAMYFCASSTRTANSPLHFGNGTRLTVT.

The CDR3 region is CASSYSRGGFGYEQYF. CDR3 bases: TGTGCCAGCAGTTACTCGAGAGGTGGTTTCGGCTACGAGCAGTACTTC. J is TRBJ2-7 and V is TRBV6-5, with no clear D. Trimming removed 0 bases from V and 3 bases from J, with 15 bases in between. The CDR3 contains 16 residues. Germline V CDR1 and CDR2: MNHEY, SVGAGI.

The chain combines TRBV6-5 with TRBJ1-2, with 8 nucleotides matching TRBD1. The CDR3 sequence is 14 residues long. V shed 5 bases, J shed 7 bases, and the junction held 9 bases outside the gene matches. Germline lookup yields CDR1 MNHEY and CDR2 SVGAGI. CDR3 sequence (DNA): TGTGCCAGCAGTACGACAGGGGTATCGTCTGGCTACACCTTC. It specifies CASSTTGVSSGYTF.

This sequence joins TRBV7-9 and TRBJ2-7, with D possibly being TRBD2 (6 bases). The V and J ends lost 5 bases and 5 bases respectively, with 22 bases between them. Germline V gives CDR1 SEHNR, CDR2 FQNEAQ (reference sequence). The CDR3 has 16 amino acids. CDR3 amino acids: CASSPNRDSPQDEQYF. DNA for the CDR3: TGTGCCAGCAGCCCGAACCGGGACTCCCCCCAGGACGAGCAGTACTTC. Complete variable domain (other parts from reference TRBV7-9 and TRBJ2-7): DTGVSQNPRHKITKRGQNVTFRCDPISEHNRLYWYRQTLGQGPEFLTYFQNEAQLEKSRLLSDRFSAERPKGSFSTLEIQRTEQGDSAMYLCASSPNRDSPQDEQYFGPGTRLTVT.

The chain combines TRBV5-4 with TRBJ2-3, with 9 nucleotides matching TRBD2. CDR3 length: 16 amino acids. Germline CDR1 is SGHNT and CDR2 is YYREEE (reference sequence). Trimming took 4 bases from V and 6 from J; bases not matched to a gene: 12. Here the CDR3 reads CASSQDSGREWDTQYF. DNA of the CDR3: TGTGCCAGCAGCCAAGATAGCGGGAGAGAATGGGATACGCAGTATTTT.

CDR3 loop: CASSELREGYTF. The CDR3 coding sequence is TGTGCCAGCAGTGAATTGAGGGAAGGCTACACCTTC. The rearrangement links TRBV2 to TRBJ1-2; D is unclear. CDR3 length: 12 residues. The V end lost 2 bases, the J end lost 8 bases, and 9 bases lay between the germline ends. Germline CDR1 and CDR2: SNHLY and FYNNEI.

The chain couples TRBV6-9 to TRBJ2-1, with 7 positions matching TRBD2. The CDR3 runs to 15 residues. With 2 bases clipped from V and 6 bases from J, the junction kept 7 bases outside the gene matches. CDR1 and CDR2 (germline): MNHGY, SVAAGI. CDR3 bases: TGTGCCAGCAGTTATCGCGGGAGTAGCCCCAATGAGCAGTTCTTC. It translates to CASSYRGSSPNEQFF.

This chain joins TRBV28 and TRBJ2-7, with a possible D match to TRBD1 (5 bases). The CDR3 has 13 amino acids. In germline, CDR1 is MDHEN, CDR2 SYDVKM. Between the trimmed V and J ends, which lost 5 bases and 1 base, there was a span of 9 bases. CDR3 nucleotides: TGTGCCAGCAGTAGGGGCGCGTCCTACGAGCAGTACTTC. Translation gives CASSRGASYEQYF.